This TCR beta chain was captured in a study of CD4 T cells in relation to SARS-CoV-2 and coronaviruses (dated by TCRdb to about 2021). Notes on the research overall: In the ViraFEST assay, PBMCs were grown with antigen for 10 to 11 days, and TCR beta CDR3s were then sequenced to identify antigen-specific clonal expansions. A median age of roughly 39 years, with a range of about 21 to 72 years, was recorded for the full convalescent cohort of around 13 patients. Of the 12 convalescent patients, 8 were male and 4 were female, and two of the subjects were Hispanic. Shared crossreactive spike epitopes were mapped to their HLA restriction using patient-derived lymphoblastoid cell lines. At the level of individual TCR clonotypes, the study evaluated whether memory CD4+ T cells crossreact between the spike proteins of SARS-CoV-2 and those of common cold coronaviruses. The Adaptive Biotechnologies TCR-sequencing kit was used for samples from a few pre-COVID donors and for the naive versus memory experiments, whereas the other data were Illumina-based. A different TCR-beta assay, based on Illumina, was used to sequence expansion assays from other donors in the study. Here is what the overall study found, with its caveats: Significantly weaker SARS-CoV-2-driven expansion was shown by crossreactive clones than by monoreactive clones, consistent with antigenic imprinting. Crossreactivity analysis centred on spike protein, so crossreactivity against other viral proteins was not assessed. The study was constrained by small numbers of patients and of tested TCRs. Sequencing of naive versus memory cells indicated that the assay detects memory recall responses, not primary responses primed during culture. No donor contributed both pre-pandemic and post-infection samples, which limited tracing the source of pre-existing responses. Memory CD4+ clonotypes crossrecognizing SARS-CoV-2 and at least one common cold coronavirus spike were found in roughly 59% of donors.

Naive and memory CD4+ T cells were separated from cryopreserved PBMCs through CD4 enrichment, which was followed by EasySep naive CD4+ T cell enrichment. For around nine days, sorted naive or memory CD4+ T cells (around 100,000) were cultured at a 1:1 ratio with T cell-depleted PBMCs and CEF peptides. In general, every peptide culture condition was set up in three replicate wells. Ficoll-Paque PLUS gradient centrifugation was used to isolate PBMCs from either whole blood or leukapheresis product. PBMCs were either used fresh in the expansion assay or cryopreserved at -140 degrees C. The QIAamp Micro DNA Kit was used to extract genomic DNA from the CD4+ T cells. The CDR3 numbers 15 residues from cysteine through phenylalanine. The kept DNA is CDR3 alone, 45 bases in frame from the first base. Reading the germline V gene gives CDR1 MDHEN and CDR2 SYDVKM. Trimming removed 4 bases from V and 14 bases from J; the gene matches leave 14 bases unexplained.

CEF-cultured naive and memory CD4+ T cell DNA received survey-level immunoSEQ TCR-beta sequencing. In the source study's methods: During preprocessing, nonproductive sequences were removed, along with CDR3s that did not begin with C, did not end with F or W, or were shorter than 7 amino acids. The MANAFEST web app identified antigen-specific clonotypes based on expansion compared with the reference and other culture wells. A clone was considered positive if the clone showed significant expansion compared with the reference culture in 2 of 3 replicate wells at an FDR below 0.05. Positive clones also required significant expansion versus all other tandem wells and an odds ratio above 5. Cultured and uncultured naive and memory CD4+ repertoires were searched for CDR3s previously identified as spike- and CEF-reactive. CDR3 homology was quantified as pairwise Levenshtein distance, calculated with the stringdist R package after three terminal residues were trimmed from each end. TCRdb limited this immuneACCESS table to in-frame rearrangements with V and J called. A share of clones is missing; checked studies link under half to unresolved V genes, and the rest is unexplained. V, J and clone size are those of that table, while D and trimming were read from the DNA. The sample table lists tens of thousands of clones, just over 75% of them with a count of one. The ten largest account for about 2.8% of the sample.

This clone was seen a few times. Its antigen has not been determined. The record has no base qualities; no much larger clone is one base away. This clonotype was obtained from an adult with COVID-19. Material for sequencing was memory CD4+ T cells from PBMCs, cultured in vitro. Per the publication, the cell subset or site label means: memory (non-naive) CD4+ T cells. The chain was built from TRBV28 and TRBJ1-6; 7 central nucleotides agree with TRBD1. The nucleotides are TGTGCCAGCAGTTCACGACAGGGTGGAACTGGGTCCCTCCACTTT. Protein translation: CASSSRQGGTGSLHF.